This T cell receptor (beta chain) comes out of a study of graft-versus-host responses after intestinal transplantation (dated by TCRdb to 2020 to 2022). In terms of the full investigation: The transplants that recipients got were multivisceral, liver-intestinal, or isolated intestinal. Rather than being sequenced by the commercial service, samples from a few later patients were sequenced in-house on an Illumina MiSeq and processed with MiXCR. After intestinal transplantation, graft-versus-host and host-versus-graft alloreactive T cell clones were followed in the graft, circulation and bone marrow using bulk TCR-beta CDR3 sequencing. A cohort of under 30 intestinal transplant recipients, including one retransplant, was enrolled, and 3 patients lacking pretransplant specimens were excluded. Anti-thymocyte globulin induction was given to all recipients, followed by maintenance tacrolimus and steroids for around three years. Alloreactive clones were identified by sequencing pre-transplant mixed lymphocyte reaction products and comparing them with unstimulated pre-transplant donor and recipient T cells. A peak of at least 4% donor T cells among recipient peripheral blood mononuclear cells was the definition used for donor T cell macrochimerism. General study outcomes and caveats: In patients with donor T cell macrochimerism, the allografts had high GvH to HvG T cell clonal ratios. Early after transplant, peak levels of circulating GvH clones were found to be associated with declines in HvG clones. Conclusions were limited by the relatively low number and heterogeneity of intestinal transplant patients. GvH clones turned up in recipient bone marrow, with some appearing earlier in ileal mucosa or blood, a pattern consistent with an intestinal mucosal origin.

In light of the paper, this sample's time point label describes: postoperative day 105 after intestinal transplantation (dayNNNN = postoperative day). Blood samples were collected up to 4 times in the first month after transplant and then at least monthly when available. The CDR3 covers 14 residues, taking in both the cysteine and the phenylalanine. CDR3 DNA is the only sequence kept; it has 42 bases, read in frame from the first base. According to the germline V gene, CDR1 reads MGHRA and CDR2 reads YSYEKL. V is cut by 0 bases and J by 7 bases, and the space between the germline ends is 10 bases. Of note for this clone: Its antigen is currently not known. The input lacks base qualities; no much larger clone sits a single base away.

The library was generated by the immunoSEQ multiplex PCR assay. For most patients, high-throughput TCR-beta CDR3 sequencing of genomic DNA was performed by Adaptive Biotechnologies. From the authors' description of their analysis: Adaptive's ImmunoSEQ software was the source of the TCR sequencing data for roughly 19 patients, while a few other patients were processed with MiXCR and VDJtools. Because the origin of CDR3 nucleotide sequences shared between donor and recipient could not be assigned, those sequences were removed. At least 2-fold expansion over unstimulated cells and a minimum CFSE-low frequency of 0.002% (template counts) or 0.001% (read counts) were required for clones to be classified as alloreactive. Clones detected in sequenced pre-transplant spleen, lymph node, or MLR CFSE-low populations of the donor or recipient were defined as mappable. Cumulative frequency of alloreactive clones was calculated as a percentage of all sequences weighted by copy number. TCRdb carries this immuneACCESS record with in-frame sequences only. Its versions omit some clonotypes, under half of them owing to an unresolved V gene in the studies checked, with the rest unexplained. V and J calls and clone size are given by that table; D and trimming were obtained from the DNA. The sample contains 9,500 to 14,000 clones, approximately 91% of them found a single time. The ten largest clonotypes hold about 3.7% of the sample.

The chain was built from TRBV4-1 and TRBJ2-1; there is no confident call for the D gene. The clonotype originates from a human patient who received an intestinal transplant, so some T cells may come from the graft donor. Sequenced here: PBMCs, sampled 105 days after intestinal transplantation. In nucleotide form, the sequence is TGCGCCAGCAGCCAAGATGTGGGCTGGAATGAGCAGTTCTTC. Its protein product is CASSQDVGWNEQFF.